The T cell receptor (beta chain) under discussion was sequenced for a study of T-cell memory formation after mild COVID-19. The germline V gene has CDR1 SGHRS and CDR2 YFSETQ. The trim removed 2 bases at V and 4 bases at J, leaving 14 bases unmatched. The CDR3 contains 18 residues. Employing constant-segment primers, 5'RACE generated TCR alpha and TCR beta cDNA libraries bearing sample barcodes and UMIs. Using its own MiXCR run on the 5' RACE reads, TCRdb lists one record per CDR3 protein. The sample contains 200,000 to 300,000 distinct CDR3 sequences, 16% of which appear only once. Sequencing input: PBMCs or a T cell subset sorted from them (not recorded which). This chain joins TRBV5-1 and TRBJ2-3, with 9 bases lining up with TRBD1. This sequence originates from a man between 18 and 29 years old who had mild COVID-19 (a few samples of this study predate the infection). Cell type and time point are not known. This chain's CDR3 is CASSLGQGTSRIPDTQYF. CDR3 nucleotide sequence: TGCGCCAGCAGCTTAGGACAGGGGACATCCCGGATCCCAGATACGCAGTATTTT.